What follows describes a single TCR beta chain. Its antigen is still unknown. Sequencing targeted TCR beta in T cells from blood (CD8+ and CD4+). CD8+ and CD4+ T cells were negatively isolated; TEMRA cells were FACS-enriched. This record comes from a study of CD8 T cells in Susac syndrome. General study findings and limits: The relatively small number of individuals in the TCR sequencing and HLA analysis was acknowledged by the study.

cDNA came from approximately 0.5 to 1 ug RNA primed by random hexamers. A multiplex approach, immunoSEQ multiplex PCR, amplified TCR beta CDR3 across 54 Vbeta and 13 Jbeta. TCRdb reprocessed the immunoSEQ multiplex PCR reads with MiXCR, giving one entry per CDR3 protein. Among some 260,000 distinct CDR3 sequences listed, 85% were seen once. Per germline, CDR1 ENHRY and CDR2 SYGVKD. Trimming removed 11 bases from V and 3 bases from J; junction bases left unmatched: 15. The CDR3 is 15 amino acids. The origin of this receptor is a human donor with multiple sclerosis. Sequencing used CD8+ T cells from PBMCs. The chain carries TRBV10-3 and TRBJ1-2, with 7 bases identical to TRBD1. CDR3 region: CAVLRGDSLDYGYTF. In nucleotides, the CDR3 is TGTGCCGTGCTTCGGGGGGACAGTTTGGACTATGGCTACACCTTC.